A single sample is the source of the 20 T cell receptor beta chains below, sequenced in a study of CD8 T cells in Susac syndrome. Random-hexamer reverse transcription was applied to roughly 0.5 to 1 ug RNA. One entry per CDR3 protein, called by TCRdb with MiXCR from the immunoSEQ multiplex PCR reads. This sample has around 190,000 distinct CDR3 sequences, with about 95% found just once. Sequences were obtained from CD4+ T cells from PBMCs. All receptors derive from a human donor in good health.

The CDR3 sequence: CSANAGSTDTQYF. CDR3 coding DNA: TGCAGTGCAAACGCCGGGAGCACAGATACGCAGTATTTT. The chain uses TRBV20-1 and TRBJ2-3; D remains ambiguous. The ends were cut back, 6 bases at V and 0 bases at J, with 10 bases in the middle. The CDR3 totals 13 residues. Per germline, CDR1 DFQATT and CDR2 SNEGSKA (reference sequence).

For the CDR3, the DNA is TGTGCCAGCAGCTCCTACAGGGTAGATACGCAGTATTTT. Residues: CASSSYRVDTQYF. This chain joins TRBV7-8 and TRBJ2-3; possible D gene TRBD1, 6 bases. The CDR3 has 13 amino acids. V was cut by 4 bases and J by 5 bases, with 10 bases left in between. Germline assignment: CDR1 SGHVS and CDR2 FQNEAQ.

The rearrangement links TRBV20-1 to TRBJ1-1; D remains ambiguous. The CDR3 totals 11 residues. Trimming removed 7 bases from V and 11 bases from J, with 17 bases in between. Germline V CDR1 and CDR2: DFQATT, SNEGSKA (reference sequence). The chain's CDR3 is CSVITPLSAFF. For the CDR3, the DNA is TGCAGTGTAATTACACCACTGAGCGCTTTCTTT.

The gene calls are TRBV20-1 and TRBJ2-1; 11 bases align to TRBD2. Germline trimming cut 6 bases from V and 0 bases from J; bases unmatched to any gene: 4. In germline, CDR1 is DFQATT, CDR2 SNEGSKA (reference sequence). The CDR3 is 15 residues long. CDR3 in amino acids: CSALLAGVSYNEQFF. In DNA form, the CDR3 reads TGCAGTGCCCTACTAGCGGGAGTCTCCTACAATGAGCAGTTCTTC.

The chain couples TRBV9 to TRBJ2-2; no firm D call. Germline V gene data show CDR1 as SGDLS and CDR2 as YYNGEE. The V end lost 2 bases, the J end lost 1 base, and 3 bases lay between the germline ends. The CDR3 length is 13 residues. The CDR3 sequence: CASSVRNTGELFF. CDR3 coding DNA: TGTGCCAGCAGCGTCAGGAACACCGGGGAGCTGTTTTTT.

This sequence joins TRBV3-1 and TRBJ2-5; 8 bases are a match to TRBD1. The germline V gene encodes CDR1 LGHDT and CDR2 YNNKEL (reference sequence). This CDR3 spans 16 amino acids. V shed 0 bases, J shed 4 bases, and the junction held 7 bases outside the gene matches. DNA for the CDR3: TGTGCCAGCAGCCAAGATTATACAGGGGGGATAGAGACCCAGTACTTC. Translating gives CASSQDYTGGIETQYF.

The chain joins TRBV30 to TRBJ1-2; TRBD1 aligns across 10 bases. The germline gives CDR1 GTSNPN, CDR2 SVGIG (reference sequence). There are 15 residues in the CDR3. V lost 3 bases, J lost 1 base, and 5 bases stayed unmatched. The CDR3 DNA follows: TGTGCCTGGAGCGGAGGGGACAGGGGTAACTATGGCTACACCTTC. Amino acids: CAWSGGDRGNYGYTF.

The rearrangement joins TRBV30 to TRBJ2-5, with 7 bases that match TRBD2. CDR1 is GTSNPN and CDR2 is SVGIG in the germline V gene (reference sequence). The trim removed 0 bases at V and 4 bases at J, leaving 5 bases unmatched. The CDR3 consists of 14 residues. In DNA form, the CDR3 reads TGTGCCTGGAGTGTTGCGGGAGTGGGAGAGACCCAGTACTTC. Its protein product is CAWSVAGVGETQYF.

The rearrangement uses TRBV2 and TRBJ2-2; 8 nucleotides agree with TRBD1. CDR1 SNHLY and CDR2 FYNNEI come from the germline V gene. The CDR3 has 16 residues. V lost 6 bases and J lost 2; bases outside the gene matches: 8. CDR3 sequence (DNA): TGTGCCAGCAGCCCAAGACAGGGGCCCAACACCGGGGAGCTGTTTTTT. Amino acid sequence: CASSPRQGPNTGELFF.

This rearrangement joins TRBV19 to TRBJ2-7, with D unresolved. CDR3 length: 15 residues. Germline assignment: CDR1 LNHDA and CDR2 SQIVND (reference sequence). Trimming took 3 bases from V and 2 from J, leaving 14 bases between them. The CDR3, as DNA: TGTGCCAGTAGTATGACAAGCGAAGCCCCCTACGAGCAGTACTTC. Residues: CASSMTSEAPYEQYF.

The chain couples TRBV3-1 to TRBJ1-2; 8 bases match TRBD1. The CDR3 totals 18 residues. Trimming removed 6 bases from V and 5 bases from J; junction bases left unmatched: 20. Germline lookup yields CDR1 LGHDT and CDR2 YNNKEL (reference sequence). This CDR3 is CASSSGTGVGVGPYGYTF. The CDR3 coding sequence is TGTGCCAGCAGTTCCGGGACAGGAGTGGGTGTCGGCCCTTATGGCTACACCTTC.

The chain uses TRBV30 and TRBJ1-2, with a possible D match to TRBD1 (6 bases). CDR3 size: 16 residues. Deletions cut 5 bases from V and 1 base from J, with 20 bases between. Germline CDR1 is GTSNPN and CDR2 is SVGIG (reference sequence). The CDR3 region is CAWSNLRDTFNYGYTF. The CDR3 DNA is TGTGCCTGGTCTAACCTTAGGGACACCTTTAACTATGGCTACACCTTC. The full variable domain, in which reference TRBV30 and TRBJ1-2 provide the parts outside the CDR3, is SQTIHQWPATLVQPVGSPLSLECTVEGTSNPNLYWYRQAAGRGLQLLFYSVGIGQISSEVPQNLSASRPQDRQFILSSKKLLLSDSGFYLCAWSNLRDTFNYGYTFGSGTRLTVV.

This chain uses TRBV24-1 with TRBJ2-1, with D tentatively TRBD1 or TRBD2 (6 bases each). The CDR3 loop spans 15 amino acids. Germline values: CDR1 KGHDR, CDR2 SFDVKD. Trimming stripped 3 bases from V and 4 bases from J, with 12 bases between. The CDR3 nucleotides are TGTGCCACCAGTGATAGGGGGGCCCCTTACAATGAGCAGTTCTTC. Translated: CATSDRGAPYNEQFF.

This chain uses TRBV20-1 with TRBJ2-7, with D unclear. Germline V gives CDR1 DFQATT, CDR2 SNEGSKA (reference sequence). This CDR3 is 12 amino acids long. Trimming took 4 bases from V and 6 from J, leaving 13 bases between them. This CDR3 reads CSAIKGLREQYF. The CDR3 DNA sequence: TGCAGTGCTATAAAGGGTTTACGCGAGCAGTACTTC.

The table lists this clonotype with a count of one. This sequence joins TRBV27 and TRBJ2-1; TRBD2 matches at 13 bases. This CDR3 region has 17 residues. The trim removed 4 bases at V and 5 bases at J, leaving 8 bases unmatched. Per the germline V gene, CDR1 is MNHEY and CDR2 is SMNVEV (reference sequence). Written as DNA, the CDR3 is TGTGCCAGCAGTTCCTGGACTAGCGGGAGATTTGACAATGAGCAGTTCTTC. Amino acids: CASSSWTSGRFDNEQFF.

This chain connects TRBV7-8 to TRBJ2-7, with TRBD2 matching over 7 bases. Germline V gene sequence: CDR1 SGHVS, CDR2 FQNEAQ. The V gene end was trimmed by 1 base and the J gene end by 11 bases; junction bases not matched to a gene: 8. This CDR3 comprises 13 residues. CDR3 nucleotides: TGTGCCAGCAGCTTAGTATTAGGGGCGGGGGAGTACTTC. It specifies CASSLVLGAGEYF.

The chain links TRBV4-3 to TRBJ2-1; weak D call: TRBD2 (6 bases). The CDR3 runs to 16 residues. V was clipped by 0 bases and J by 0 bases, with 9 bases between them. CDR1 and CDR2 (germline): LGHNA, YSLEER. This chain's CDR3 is CASSQEGRSSYNEQFF. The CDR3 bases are TGCGCCAGCAGCCAAGAGGGGAGGAGCTCCTACAATGAGCAGTTCTTC.

The CDR3 region has the DNA TGTGCCAGCAGGACTACAGGGACCATTCAGTACTTC. Protein sequence: CASRTTGTIQYF. The chain has TRBV6-2 or TRBV6-3 and TRBJ2-4; possibly TRBD1 for D (6 bases). From germline, CDR1 is MNHEY and CDR2 SVGEGT. The CDR3 has 12 residues. V lost 6 bases and J 9 bases, leaving 12 bases between the germline ends.

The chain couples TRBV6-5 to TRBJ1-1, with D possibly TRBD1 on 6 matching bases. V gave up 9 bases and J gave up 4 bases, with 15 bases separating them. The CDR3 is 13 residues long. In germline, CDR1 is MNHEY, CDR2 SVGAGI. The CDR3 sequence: CASRRGGSTEAFF. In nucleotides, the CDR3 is TGTGCCAGTCGGAGGGGGGGAAGCACTGAAGCTTTCTTT.

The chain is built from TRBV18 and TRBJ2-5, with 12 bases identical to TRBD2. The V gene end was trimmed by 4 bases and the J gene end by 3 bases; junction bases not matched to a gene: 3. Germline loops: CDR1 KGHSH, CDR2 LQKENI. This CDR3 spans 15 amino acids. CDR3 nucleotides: TGTGCCAGCTCACTCCGACTAGCGGGAGAAGAGACCCAGTACTTC. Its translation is CASSLRLAGEETQYF.